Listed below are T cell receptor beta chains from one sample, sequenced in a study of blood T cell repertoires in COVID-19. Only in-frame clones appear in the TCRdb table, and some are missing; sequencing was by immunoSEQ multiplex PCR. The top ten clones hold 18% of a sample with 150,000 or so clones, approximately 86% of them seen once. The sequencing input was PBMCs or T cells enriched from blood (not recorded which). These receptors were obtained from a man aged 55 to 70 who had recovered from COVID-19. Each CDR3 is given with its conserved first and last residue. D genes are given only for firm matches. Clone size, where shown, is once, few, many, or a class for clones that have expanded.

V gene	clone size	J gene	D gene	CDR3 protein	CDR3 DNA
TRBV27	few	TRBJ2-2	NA	CASSLLAGQSHTGELFF	TGTGCCAGCAGTTTACTCGCGGGACAGTCCCACACCGGGGAGCTGTTTTTT
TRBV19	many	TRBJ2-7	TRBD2	CASSPSSGSIYEQYF	TGTGCCAGTAGTCCATCTAGCGGGAGTATCTACGAGCAGTACTTC
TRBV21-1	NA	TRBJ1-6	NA	CASKGGQGPNSPLHF	TGTGCCAGCAAGGGGGGACAGGGCCCCAATTCACCCCTCCACTTT
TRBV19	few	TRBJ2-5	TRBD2	CASSPGTSGLRSTQYF	TGTGCCAGTAGTCCCGGGACTAGCGGTCTTCGGAGCACCCAGTACTTC
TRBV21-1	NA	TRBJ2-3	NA	CASSNFWPGVTDTQYF	TGTGCCAGCAGCAATTTTTGGCCGGGAGTGACAGATACGCAGTATTTT
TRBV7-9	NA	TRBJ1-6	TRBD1	CASSSDRGSYNSPLHF	TGTGCCAGCAGCTCGGACAGGGGGTCCTATAATTCACCCCTCCACTTT
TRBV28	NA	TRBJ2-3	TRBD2	CASRGLAGVIDTQYF	TGTGCCAGCAGGGGACTAGCGGGAGTGATAGATACGCAGTATTTT
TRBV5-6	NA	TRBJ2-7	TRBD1	CASSLLGQGTSKGEQYF	TGTGCCAGCAGCTTGCTGGGACAGGGTACGTCTAAGGGCGAGCAGTACTTC
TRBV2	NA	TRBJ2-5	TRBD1	CASSWDRVETQYF	TGTGCCAGCAGTTGGGACAGGGTAGAGACCCAGTACTTC
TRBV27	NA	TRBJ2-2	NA	CASSSGTRDTGELFF	TGTGCCAGCAGTTCCGGGACAAGGGACACCGGGGAGCTGTTTTTT
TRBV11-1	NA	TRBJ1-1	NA	CASSLSRGAAEAFF	TGTGCCAGCAGCTTAAGTCGGGGAGCTGCTGAAGCTTTCTTT
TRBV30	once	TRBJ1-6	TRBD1	CAWRSPGQGPSPLHF	TGTGCCTGGAGGAGTCCGGGACAGGGGCCTTCACCCCTCCACTTT
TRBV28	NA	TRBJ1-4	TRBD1	CASTGTGSEKLFF	TGTGCCAGCACCGGGACAGGGAGTGAAAAACTGTTTTTT
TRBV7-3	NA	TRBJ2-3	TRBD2	CASSLSPPTSGGTSTDTQYF	TGTGCCAGCAGCTTAAGCCCCCCGACTAGCGGGGGCACTAGCACAGATACGCAGTATTTT
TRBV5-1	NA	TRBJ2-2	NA	CASSLDMGLEMTGELFF	TGCGCCAGCAGCTTGGATATGGGACTCGAAATGACCGGGGAGCTGTTTTTT
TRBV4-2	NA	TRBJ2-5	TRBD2	CASSQSGGMETQYF	TGTGCCAGCAGCCAGTCGGGGGGGATGGAGACCCAGTACTTC
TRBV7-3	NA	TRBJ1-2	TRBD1	CASSEEIGTGRGGYTF	TGTGCCAGCAGCGAAGAGATAGGGACAGGGAGAGGCGGCTACACCTTC
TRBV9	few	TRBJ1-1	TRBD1	CASSVGTGAAEAFF	TGTGCCAGCAGCGTGGGGACAGGGGCCGCTGAAGCTTTCTTT
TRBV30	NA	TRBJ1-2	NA	CAWGTNYGYTF	TGTGCCTGGGGCACTAACTATGGCTACACCTTC
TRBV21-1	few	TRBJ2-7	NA	CASSPPTAESPYEQYF	TGTGCCAGCAGCCCTCCGACGGCGGAATCCCCCTACGAGCAGTACTTC
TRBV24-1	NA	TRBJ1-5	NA	CATSDGGRDSNQPQHF	TGTGCCACCAGTGACGGGGGACGGGATAGCAATCAGCCCCAGCATTTT
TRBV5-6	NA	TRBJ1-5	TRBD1	CASSLGTGVGQPQHF	TGTGCCAGCAGCTTGGGGACAGGGGTCGGTCAGCCCCAGCATTTT
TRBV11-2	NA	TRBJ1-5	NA	CASSLAENQPQHF	TGTGCCAGCAGCTTAGCGGAGAATCAGCCCCAGCATTTT
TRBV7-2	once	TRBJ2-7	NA	CASSADIFTYEQYF	TGTGCCAGCAGCGCAGACATATTCACCTACGAGCAGTACTTC
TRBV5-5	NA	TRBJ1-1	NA	CASSYDGVNTEAFF	TGTGCCAGCAGCTACGACGGAGTGAACACTGAAGCTTTCTTT
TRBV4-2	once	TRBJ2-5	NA	CASSQAERPGTQYF	TGTGCCAGCAGCCAAGCGGAGCGGCCGGGGACCCAGTACTTC
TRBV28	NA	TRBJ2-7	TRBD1	CASSSGQGRLGQYF	TGTGCCAGCAGTTCCGGACAGGGGCGGTTAGGGCAGTACTTC
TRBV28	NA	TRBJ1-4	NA	CASSKNWRNEKLFF	TGTGCCAGCAGTAAAAATTGGAGAAATGAAAAACTGTTTTTT
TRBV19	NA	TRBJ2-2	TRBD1	CASKLGQGRTGELFF	TGTGCCAGTAAATTGGGACAGGGGAGGACCGGGGAGCTGTTTTTT
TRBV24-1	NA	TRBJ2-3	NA	CATSDRGDSADTQYF	TGTGCCACCAGTGACCGCGGGGACTCAGCAGATACGCAGTATTTT
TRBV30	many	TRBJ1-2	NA	CAWSVEANYGYTF	TGTGCCTGGAGTGTAGAGGCTAACTATGGCTACACCTTC
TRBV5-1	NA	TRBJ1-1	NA	CASSLAGGLNTEAFF	TGCGCCAGCAGCTTGGCCGGGGGGCTGAACACTGAAGCTTTCTTT
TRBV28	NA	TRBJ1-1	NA	CASSRQVFNTEAFF	TGTGCCAGCAGTAGACAGGTCTTTAACACTGAAGCTTTCTTT
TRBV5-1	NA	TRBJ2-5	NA	CASSPTPGVPQETQYF	TGCGCCAGCAGCCCTACTCCAGGGGTGCCCCAAGAGACCCAGTACTTC
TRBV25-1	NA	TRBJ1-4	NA	CASSPLGNSNEKLFF	TGTGCCAGCAGTCCTCTGGGTAACAGTAATGAAAAACTGTTTTTT
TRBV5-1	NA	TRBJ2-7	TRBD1	CASSFWTGGPGAPSSYEQYF	TGCGCCAGCAGCTTCTGGACAGGGGGCCCCGGGGCGCCTAGCTCCTACGAGCAGTACTTC
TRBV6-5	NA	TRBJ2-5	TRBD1	CASSHLTGRETQYF	TGTGCCAGCAGCCACTTGACAGGGCGGGAGACCCAGTACTTC
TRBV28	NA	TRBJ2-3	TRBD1	CASSLVRQGAEDTQYF	TGTGCCAGCAGTTTGGTTCGGCAGGGGGCAGAAGATACGCAGTATTTT
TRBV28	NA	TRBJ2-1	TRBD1	CASRGSDRAKFF	TGTGCCAGCAGGGGGTCGGACAGGGCGAAGTTCTTC
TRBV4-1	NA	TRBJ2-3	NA	CASSQDSNGGADTQYF	TGCGCCAGCAGCCAAGATTCGAACGGTGGTGCAGATACGCAGTATTTT
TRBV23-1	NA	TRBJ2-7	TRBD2	CASSLPGTSGTYEQYF	TGCGCCAGCAGTCTCCCCGGGACTAGCGGAACCTACGAGCAGTACTTC